The sequence of this T cell receptor (beta chain) was determined in a study of shared T cell receptors in the human thymus. The data were produced by immunoSEQ multiplex PCR, yet TCRdb's version contains in-frame clones alone and is incomplete. This table has approximately 730,000 clones, approximately 83% appearing once. The germline V gene has CDR1 SGHDN and CDR2 FVKESK. Deletions cut 5 bases from V and 6 bases from J, with 22 bases between. The CDR3 contains 17 residues. The data also belong to a second study, concerning human thymus T cells. This second study says: Serving as donors were healthy Finnish infants, each of whom was having open corrective surgery for congenital heart defects.

The sample comprised thymocytes. This clonotype was obtained from a girl less than two years old with a congenital heart defect. The V gene is TRBV14, the J gene TRBJ2-2, with a tentative D call TRBD2 (6 bases). CDR3 in DNA: TGTGCCAGCAGCGTCTTCGGGGGAGTTTCGTTTTCCGGGGAGCTGTTTTTT. This translates into CASSVFGGVSFSGELFF.